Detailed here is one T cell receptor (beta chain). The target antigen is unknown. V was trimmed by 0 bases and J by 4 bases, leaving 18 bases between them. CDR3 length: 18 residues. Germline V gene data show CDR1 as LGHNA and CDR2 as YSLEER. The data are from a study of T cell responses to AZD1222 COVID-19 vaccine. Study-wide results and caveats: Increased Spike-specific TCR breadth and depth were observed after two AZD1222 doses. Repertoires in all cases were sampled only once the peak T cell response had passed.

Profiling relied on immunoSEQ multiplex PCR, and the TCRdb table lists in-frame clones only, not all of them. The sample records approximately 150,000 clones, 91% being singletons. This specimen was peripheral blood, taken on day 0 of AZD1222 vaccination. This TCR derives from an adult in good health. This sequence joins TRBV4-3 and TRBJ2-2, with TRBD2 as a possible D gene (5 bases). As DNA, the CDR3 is TGCGCCAGCAGCCAAGAACTATCGACGAGGGTATCCACCGGGGAGCTGTTTTTT. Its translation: CASSQELSTRVSTGELFF.